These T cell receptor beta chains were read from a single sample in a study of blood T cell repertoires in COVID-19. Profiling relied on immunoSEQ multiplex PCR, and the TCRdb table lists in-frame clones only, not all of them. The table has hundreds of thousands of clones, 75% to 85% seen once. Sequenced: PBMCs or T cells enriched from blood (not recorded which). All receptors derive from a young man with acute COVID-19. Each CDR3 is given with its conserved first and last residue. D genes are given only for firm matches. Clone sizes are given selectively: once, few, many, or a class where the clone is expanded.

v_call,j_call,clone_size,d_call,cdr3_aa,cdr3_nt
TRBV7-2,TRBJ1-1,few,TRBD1,CASSFPRDRNTEAFF,TGTGCCAGCAGCTTTCCCCGGGACAGAAACACTGAAGCTTTCTTT
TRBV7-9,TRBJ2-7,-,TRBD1,CAIQKPPGQGYEQYF,TGTGCCATTCAAAAACCTCCGGGACAGGGATACGAGCAGTACTTC
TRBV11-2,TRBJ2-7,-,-,CASSPPADYEQYF,TGTGCCAGCAGCCCCCCCGCAGACTACGAGCAGTACTTC
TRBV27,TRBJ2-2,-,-,CASSPQGLSNTGELFF,TGTGCCAGCAGTCCCCAAGGACTGTCGAACACCGGGGAGCTGTTTTTT
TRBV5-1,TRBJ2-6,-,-,CASSLAYPGANVLTF,TGCGCCAGCAGCTTGGCCTATCCTGGGGCCAACGTCCTGACTTTC
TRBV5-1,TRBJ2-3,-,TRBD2,CASSGTSKGTDTQYF,TGCGCCAGCTCCGGGACTAGCAAGGGCACAGATACGCAGTATTTT
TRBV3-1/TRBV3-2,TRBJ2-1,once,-,CASSFNGLARNEQFF,TGTGCCAGCAGCTTCAATGGGCTAGCGCGTAATGAGCAGTTCTTC
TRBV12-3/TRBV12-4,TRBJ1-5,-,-,CASSLATGTPQHF,TGTGCCAGCAGTTTAGCCACAGGGACGCCCCAGCATTTT
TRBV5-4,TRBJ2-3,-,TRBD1,CASSWGQGAGTDTQYF,TGTGCCAGCAGCTGGGGACAGGGGGCCGGCACAGATACGCAGTATTTT
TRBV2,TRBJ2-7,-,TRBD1,CASSEDRVVEQYF,TGTGCCAGCAGTGAGGACAGGGTGGTCGAGCAGTACTTC
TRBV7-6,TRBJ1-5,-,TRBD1,CASSLGGGQGQPQHF,TGTGCCAGCAGCTTAGGGGGGGGACAGGGACAGCCCCAGCATTTT
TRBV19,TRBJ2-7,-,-,CASSQIDTYYEQYF,TGTGCCAGTAGTCAAATTGACACATACTACGAGCAGTACTTC
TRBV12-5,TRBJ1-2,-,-,CASGLGTVLYGYTF,TGTGCTAGTGGTTTGGGGACAGTACTTTATGGCTACACCTTC
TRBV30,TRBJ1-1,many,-,CAWQGFTEAFF,TGTGCCTGGCAGGGTTTTACTGAAGCTTTCTTT
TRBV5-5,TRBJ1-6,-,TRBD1,CASSFGTGVSYNSPLHF,TGTGCCAGCAGCTTTGGGACAGGGGTTTCCTATAATTCACCCCTCCACTTT
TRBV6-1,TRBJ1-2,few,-,CASSETGRNYGYTF,TGTGCCAGCAGTGAAACTGGCAGGAACTATGGCTACACCTTC
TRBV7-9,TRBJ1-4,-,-,CASSPTGHEKLFF,TGTGCCAGCAGCCCAACGGGTCATGAAAAACTGTTTTTT
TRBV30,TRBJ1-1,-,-,CAWSVKGGTEAFF,TGTGCCTGGAGTGTCAAAGGAGGAACTGAAGCTTTCTTT
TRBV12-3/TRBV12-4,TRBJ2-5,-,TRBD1,CASSLQGAQYF,TGTGCCAGCAGTTTACAGGGGGCCCAGTACTTC
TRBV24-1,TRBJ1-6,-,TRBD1,CATTEDRTSNSPLHF,TGTGCCACCACGGAGGACAGGACTTCTAATTCACCCCTCCACTTT
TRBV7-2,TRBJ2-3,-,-,CASSRTLTTQYF,TGTGCCAGCAGCCGTACTCTTACTACGCAGTATTTT
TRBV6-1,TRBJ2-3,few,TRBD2,CASSERGGESDTQYF,TGTGCCAGCAGTGAACGCGGGGGGGAATCAGATACGCAGTATTTT
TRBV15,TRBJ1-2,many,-,CATSRGGPYGYTF,TGTGCCACCAGCAGAGGAGGCCCCTATGGCTACACCTTC
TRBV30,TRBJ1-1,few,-,CAHEERTEAFF,TGTGCCCACGAGGAGCGGACTGAAGCTTTCTTT